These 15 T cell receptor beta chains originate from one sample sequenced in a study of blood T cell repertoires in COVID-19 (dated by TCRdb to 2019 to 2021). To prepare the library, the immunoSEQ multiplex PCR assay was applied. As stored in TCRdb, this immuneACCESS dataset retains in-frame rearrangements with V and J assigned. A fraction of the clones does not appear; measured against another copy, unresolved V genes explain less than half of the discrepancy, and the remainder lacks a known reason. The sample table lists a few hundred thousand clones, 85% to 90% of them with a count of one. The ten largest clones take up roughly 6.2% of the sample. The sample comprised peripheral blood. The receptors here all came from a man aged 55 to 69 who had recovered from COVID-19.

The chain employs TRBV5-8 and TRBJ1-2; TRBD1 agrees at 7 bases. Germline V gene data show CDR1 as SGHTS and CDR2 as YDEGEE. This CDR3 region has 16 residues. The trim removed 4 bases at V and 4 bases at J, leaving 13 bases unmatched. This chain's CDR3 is CASSPLDRVGRYGYTF. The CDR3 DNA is TGTGCCAGCAGCCCCCTTGACAGGGTAGGGCGCTATGGCTACACCTTC.

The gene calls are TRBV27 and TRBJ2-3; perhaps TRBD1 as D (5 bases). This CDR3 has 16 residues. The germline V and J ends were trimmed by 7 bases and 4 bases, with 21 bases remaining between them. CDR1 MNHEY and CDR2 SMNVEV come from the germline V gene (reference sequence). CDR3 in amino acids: CASTPMKAGWSDTQYF. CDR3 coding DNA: TGTGCCAGCACACCCATGAAGGCAGGGTGGTCAGATACGCAGTATTTT.

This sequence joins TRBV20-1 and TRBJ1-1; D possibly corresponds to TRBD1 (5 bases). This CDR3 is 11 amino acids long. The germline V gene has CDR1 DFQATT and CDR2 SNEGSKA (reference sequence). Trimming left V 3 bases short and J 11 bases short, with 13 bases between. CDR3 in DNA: TGCAGTGCTAGTAGGGGCGGACGTGCTTTCTTT. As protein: CSASRGGRAFF.

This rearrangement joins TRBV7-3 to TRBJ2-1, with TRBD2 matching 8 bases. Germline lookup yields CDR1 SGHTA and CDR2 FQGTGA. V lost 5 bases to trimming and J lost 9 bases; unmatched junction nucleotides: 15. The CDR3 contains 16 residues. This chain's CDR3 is CASSTLGGSGNTEQFF. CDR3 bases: TGTGCCAGCAGCACCCTAGGGGGTAGCGGGAACACTGAGCAGTTCTTC.

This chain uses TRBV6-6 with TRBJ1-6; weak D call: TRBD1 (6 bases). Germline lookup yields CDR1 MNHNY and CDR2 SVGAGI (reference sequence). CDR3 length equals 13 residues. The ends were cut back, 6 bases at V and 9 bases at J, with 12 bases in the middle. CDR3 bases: TGTGCCAGCAGAGGGGGTACGGGTTCACCCCTCCACTTT. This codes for CASRGGTGSPLHF.

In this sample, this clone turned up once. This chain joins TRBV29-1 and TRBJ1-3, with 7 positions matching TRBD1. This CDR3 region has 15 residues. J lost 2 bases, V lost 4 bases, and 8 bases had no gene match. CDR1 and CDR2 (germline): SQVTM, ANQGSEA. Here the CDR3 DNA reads TGCAGCGTTGGCGACAGGGAGAAACCTGGAAACACCATATATTTT. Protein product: CSVGDREKPGNTIYF. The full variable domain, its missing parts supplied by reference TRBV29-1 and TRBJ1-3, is SAVISQKPSRDICQRGTSLTIQCQVDSQVTMMFWYRQQPGQSLTLIATANQGSEATYESGFVIDKFPISRPNLTFSTLTVSNMSPEDSSIYLCSVGDREKPGNTIYFGEGSWLTVV.

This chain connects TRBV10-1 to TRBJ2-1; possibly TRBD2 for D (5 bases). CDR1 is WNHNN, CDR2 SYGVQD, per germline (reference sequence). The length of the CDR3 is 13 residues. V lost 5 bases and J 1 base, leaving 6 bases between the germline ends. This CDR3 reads CASSSGSYNEQFF. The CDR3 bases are TGCGCCAGCAGTAGCGGATCCTACAATGAGCAGTTCTTC.

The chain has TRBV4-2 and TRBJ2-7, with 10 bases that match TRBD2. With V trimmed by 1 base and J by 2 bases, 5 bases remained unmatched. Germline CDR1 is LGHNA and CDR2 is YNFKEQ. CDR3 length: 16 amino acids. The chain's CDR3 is CASSQGLAGEAYEQYF. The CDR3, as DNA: TGTGCCAGCAGCCAAGGCCTAGCGGGGGAAGCCTACGAGCAGTACTTC.

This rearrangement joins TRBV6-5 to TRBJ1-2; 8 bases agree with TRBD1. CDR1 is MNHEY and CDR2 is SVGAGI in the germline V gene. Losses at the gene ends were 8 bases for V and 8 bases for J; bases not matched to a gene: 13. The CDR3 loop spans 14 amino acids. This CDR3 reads CASARDRIMSGYTF. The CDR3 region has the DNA TGTGCCAGCGCCCGGGACAGGATAATGTCGGGCTACACCTTC.

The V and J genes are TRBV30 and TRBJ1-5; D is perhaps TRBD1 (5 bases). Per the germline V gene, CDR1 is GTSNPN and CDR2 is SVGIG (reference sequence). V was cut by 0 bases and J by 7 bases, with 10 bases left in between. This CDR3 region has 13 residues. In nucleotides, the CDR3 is TGTGCCTGGAGTGTACAGGAAAAACAGCCCCAGCATTTT. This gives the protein CAWSVQEKQPQHF.

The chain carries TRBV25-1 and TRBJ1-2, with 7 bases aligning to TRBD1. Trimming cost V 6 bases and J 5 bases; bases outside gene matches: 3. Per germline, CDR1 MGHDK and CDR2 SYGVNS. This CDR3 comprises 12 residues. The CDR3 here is CASRGTDYGYTF. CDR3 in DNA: TGTGCCAGCAGGGGGACAGATTATGGCTACACCTTC.

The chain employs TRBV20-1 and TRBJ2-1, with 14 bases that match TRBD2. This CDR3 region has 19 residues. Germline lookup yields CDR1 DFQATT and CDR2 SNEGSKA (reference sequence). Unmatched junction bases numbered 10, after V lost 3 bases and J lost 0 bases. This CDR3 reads CSASAGTSGGPSSYNEQFF. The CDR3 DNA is TGCAGTGCTAGTGCCGGGACTAGCGGGGGCCCGAGCTCCTACAATGAGCAGTTCTTC.

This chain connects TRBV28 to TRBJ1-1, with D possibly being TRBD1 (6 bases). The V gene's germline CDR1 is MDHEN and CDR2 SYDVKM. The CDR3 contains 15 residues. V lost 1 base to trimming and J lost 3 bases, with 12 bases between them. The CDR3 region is CASSLYRVGYTEAFF. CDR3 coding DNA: TGTGCCAGCAGTTTATACAGGGTTGGATACACTGAAGCTTTCTTT.

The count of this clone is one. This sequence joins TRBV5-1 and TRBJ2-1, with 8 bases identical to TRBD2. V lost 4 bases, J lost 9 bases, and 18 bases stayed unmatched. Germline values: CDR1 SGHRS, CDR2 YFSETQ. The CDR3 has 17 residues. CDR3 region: CASSPEGTGGGRGEQFF. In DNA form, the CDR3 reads TGCGCCAGCAGCCCCGAGGGGACGGGGGGGGGCCGAGGTGAGCAGTTCTTC.

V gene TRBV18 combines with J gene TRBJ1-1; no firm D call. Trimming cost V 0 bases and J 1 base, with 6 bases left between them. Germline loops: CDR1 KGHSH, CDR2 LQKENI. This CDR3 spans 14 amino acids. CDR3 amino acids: CASSPPSKNTEAFF. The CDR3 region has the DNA TGTGCCAGCTCACCACCGTCCAAGAACACTGAAGCTTTCTTT.